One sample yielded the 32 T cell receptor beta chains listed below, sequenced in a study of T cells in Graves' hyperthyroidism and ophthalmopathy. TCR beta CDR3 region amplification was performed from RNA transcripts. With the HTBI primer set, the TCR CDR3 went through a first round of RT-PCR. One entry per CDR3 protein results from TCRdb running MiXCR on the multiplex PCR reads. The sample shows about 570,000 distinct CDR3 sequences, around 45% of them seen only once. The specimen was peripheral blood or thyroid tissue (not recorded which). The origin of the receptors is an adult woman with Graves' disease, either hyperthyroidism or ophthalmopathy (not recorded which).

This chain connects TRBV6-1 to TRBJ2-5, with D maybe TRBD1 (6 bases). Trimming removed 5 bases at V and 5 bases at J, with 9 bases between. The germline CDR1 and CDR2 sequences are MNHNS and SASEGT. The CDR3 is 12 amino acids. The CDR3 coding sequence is TGTGCCAGCAGTCGCAGGGGTGAGACCCAGTACTTC. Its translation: CASSRRGETQYF.

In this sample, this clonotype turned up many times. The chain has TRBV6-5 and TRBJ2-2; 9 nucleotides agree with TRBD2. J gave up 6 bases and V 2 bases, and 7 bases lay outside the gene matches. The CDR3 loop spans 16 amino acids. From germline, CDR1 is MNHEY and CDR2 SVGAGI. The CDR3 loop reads CASSYEGGRVAGELFF. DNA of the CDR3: TGTGCCAGCAGTTACGAGGGCGGGAGGGTGGCCGGGGAGCTGTTTTTT.

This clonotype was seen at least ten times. The CDR3 DNA reads as TGCGCCAGCAGCCCGACGGCCGGGACAGGGGGCATAGGTACCAATTCACCCCTCCACTTT. It yields the protein CASSPTAGTGGIGTNSPLHF. The chain recombines TRBV5-1 with TRBJ1-6, with TRBD1 matching over 12 bases. V shed 4 bases, J shed 7 bases, and the junction held 18 bases outside the gene matches. The length of the CDR3 is 20 residues. Germline lookup yields CDR1 SGHRS and CDR2 YFSETQ.

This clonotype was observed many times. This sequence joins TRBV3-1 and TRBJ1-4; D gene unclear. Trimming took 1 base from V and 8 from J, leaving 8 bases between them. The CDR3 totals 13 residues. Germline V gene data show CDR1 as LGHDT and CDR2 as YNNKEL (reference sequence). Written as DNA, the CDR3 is TGTGCCAGCAGCCAAGCCGGTGGGGAAAAACTGTTTTTT. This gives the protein CASSQAGGEKLFF.

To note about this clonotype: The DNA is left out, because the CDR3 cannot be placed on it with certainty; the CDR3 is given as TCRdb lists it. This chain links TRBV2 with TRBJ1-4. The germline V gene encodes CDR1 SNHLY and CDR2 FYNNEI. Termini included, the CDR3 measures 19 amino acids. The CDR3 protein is CASRGSQNSYEQLMKNCFF.

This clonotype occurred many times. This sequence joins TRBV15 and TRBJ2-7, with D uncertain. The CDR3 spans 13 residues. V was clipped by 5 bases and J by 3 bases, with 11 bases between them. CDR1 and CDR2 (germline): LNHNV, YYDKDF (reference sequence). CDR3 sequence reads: CATSSPQIYEQYF. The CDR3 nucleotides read TGTGCCACCAGCTCCCCGCAGATCTACGAGCAGTACTTC.

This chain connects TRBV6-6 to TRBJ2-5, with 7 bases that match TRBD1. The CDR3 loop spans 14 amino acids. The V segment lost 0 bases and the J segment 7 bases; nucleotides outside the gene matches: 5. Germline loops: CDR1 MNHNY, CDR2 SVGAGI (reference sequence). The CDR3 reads CASSYSTRGTTQYF. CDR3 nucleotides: TGTGCCAGCAGTTACTCGACCAGGGGGACGACCCAGTACTTC.

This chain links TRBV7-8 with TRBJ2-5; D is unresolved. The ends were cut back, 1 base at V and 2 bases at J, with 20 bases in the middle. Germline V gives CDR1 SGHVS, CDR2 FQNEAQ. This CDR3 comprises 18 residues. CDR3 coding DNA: TGTGCCAGCAGCTTAGACCCCGCGACATATACGACACAAGAGACCCAGTACTTC. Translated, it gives CASSLDPATYTTQETQYF.

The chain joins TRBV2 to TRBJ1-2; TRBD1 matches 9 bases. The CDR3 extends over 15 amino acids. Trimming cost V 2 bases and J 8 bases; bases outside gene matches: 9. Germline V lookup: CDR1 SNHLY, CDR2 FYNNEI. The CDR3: CASSERPGQGSGYTF. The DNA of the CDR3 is TGTGCCAGCAGTGAACGCCCGGGACAGGGAAGCGGCTACACCTTC. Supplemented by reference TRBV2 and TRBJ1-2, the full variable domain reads EPEVTQTPSHQVTQMGQEVILRCVPISNHLYFYWYRQILGQKVEFLVSFYNNEISEKSEIFDDQFSVERPDGSNFTLKIRSTKLEDSAMYFCASSERPGQGSGYTFGSGTRLTVV.

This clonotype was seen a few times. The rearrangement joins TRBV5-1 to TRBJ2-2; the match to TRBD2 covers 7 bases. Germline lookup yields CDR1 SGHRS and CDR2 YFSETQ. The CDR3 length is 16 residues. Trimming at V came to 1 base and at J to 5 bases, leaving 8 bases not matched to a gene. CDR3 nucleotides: TGCGCCAGCAGCTTGAGGGACTATTCGGGAACCGGGGAGCTGTTTTTT. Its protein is CASSLRDYSGTGELFF. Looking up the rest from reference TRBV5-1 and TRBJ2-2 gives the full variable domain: KAGVTQTPRYLIKTRGQQVTLSCSPISGHRSVSWYQQTPGQGLQFLFEYFSETQRNKGNFPGRFSGRQFSNSRSEMNVSTLELGDSALYLCASSLRDYSGTGELFFGEGSRLTVL.

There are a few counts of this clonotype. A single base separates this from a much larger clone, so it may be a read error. CDR3 in DNA: TGCAGTGCAAAGAATTATCGGGGTTTCCAGCCCCAGCATTTT. Protein sequence: CSAKNYRGFQPQHF. This sequence joins TRBV20-1 and TRBJ1-5; D is uncertain. The V end lost 6 bases, the J end lost 7 bases, and 19 bases lay between the germline ends. This CDR3 is built from 14 residues. Germline V lookup: CDR1 DFQATT, CDR2 SNEGSKA (reference sequence).

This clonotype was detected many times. CDR3 sequence: CASTSRDGGDAYGYTF. The CDR3 DNA is TGTGCCAGCACCTCCCGCGATGGCGGGGACGCCTATGGCTACACCTTC. The genes are TRBV11-2 and TRBJ1-2, with D perhaps TRBD1 (5 bases). From germline, CDR1 is SGHAT and CDR2 FQNNGV. This CDR3 contains 16 residues. Trimming removed 7 bases at V and 4 bases at J, with 22 bases between.

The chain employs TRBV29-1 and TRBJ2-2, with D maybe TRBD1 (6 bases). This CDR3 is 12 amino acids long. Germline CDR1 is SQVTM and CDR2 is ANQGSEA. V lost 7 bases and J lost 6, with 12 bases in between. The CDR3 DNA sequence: TGCAGCGCTGTACAGGGACCCGGGGAGCTGTTTTTT. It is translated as CSAVQGPGELFF.

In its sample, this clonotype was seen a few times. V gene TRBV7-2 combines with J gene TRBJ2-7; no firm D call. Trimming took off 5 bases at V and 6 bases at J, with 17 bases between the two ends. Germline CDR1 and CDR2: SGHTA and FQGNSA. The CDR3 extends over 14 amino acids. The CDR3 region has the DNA TGTGCCAGCAGCCTCCCGAGAAGGGTGGGCGAGCAGTACTTC. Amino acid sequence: CASSLPRRVGEQYF.

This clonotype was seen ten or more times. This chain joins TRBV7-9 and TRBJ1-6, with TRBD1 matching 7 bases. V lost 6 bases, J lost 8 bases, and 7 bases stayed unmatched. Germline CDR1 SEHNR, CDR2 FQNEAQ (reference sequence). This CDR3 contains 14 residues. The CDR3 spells CASSQLQGYSPLHF. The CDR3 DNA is TGTGCCAGCAGTCAATTACAGGGGTATTCACCCCTCCACTTT.

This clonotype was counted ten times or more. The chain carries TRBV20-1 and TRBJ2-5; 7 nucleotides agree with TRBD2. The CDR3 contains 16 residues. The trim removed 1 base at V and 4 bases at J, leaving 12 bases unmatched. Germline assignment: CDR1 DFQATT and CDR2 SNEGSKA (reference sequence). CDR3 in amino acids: CSARGRTSQSLETQYF. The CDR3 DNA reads TGCAGTGCTAGAGGGAGGACTAGTCAGTCTTTAGAGACCCAGTACTTC.

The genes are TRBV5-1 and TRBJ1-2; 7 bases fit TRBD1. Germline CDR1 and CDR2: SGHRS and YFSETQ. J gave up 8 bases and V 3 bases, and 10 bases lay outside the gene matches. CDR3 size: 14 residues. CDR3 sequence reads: CASSSLTGLEGYTF. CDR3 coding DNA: TGCGCCAGCAGCTCCCTGACAGGGCTGGAGGGCTACACCTTC. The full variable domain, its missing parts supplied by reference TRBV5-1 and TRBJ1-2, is KAGVTQTPRYLIKTRGQQVTLSCSPISGHRSVSWYQQTPGQGLQFLFEYFSETQRNKGNFPGRFSGRQFSNSRSEMNVSTLELGDSALYLCASSSLTGLEGYTFGSGTRLTVV.

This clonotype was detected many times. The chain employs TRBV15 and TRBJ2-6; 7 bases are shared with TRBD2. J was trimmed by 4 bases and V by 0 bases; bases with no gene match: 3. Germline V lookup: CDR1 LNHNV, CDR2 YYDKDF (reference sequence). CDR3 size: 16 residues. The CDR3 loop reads CATSREGGPGANVLTF. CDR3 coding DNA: TGTGCCACCAGCAGAGAGGGAGGGCCCGGGGCCAACGTCCTGACTTTC.

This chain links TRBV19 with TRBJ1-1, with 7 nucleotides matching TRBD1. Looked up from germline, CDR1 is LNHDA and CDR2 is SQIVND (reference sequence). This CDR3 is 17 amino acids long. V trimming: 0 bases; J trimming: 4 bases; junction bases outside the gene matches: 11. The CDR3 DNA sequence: TGTGCCAGTAGTATAGATCGCGAAAACAGGGGTGCCACTGAAGCTTTCTTT. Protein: CASSIDRENRGATEAFF.

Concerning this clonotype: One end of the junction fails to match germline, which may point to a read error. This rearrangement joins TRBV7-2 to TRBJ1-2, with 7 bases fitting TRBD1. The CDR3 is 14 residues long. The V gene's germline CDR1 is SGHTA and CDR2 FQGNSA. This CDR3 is CASSHDRASLGYTF. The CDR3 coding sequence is TGCGCCAGCAGCCATGACAGGGCTTCATTGGGCTACACCTTC.

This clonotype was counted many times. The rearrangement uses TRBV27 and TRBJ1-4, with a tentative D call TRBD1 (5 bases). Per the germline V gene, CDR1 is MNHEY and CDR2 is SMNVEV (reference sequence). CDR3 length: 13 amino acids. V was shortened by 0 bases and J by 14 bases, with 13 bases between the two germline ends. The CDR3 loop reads CASSLSGVGVLFF. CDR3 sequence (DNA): TGTGCCAGCAGTTTATCAGGGGTAGGGGTGCTGTTTTTT.

CDR3 bases: TGTGCCACCACCACGTCTCATGATAGCAATCAGCCCCAGCATTTT. It is translated as CATTTSHDSNQPQHF. V and J are TRBV10-3 and TRBJ1-5, with no clear D. Germline V gene sequence: CDR1 ENHRY, CDR2 SYGVKD. Trimming took off 10 bases at V and 0 bases at J, with 16 bases between the two ends. There are 15 residues in the CDR3.

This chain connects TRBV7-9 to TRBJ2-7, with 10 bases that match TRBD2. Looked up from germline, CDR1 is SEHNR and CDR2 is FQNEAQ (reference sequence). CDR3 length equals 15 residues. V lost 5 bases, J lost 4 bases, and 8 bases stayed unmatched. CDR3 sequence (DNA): TGTGCCAGCAGCCCGTACGGACTAGCGGAATACGAGCAGTACTTC. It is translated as CASSPYGLAEYEQYF.

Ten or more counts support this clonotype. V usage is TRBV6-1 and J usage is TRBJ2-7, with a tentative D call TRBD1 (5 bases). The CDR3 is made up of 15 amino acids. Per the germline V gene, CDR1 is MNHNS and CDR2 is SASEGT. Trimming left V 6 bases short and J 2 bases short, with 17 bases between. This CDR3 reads CASRARDSDTYEQYF. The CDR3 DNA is TGTGCCAGCAGGGCCCGAGACAGCGATACCTACGAGCAGTACTTC.

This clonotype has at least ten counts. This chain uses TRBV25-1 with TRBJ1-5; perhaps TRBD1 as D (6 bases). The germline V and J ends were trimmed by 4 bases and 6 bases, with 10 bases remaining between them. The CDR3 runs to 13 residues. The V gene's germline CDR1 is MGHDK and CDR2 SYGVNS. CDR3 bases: TGTGCCAGCAGTGGGGGGGGCGGTCAGCCCCAGCATTTT. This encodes CASSGGGGQPQHF. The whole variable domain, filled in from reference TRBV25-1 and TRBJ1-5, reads EADIYQTPRYLVIGTGKKITLECSQTMGHDKMYWYQQDPGMELHLIHYSYGVNSTEKGDLSSESTVSRIRTEHFPLTLESARPSHTSQYLCASSGGGGQPQHFGDGTRLSIL.

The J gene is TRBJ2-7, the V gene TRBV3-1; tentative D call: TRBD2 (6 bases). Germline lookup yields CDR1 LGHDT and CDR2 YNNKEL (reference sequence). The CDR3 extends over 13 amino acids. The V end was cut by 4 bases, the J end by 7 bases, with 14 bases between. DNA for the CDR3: TGTGCCAGCAGCCCTTCTTTTGGAGGGGAGCAGTACTTC. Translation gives CASSPSFGGEQYF.

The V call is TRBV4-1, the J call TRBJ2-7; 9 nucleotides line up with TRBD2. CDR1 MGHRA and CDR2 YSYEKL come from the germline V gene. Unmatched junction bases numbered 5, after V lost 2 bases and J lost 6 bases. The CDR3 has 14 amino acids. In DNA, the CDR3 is TGCGCCAGCAGCCAACCGGGACTAGCTCGCGAGCAGTACTTC. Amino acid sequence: CASSQPGLAREQYF.

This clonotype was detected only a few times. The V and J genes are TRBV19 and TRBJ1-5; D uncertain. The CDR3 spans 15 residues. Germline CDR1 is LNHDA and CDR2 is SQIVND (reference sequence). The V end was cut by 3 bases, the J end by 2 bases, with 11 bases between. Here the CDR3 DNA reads TGTGCCAGTAGTATCTGGGTTACTGGCAATCAGCCCCAGCATTTT. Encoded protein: CASSIWVTGNQPQHF.

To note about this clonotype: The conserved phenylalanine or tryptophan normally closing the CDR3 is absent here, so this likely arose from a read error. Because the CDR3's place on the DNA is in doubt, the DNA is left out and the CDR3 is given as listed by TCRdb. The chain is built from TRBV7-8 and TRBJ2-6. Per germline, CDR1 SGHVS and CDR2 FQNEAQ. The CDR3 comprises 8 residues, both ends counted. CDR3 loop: CASSTRTL.

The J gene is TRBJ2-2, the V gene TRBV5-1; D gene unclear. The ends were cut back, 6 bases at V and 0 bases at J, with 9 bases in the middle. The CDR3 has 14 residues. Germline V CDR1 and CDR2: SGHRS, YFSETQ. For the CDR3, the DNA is TGCGCCAGCACAATGCATTCGAACACCGGGGAGCTGTTTTTT. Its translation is CASTMHSNTGELFF.

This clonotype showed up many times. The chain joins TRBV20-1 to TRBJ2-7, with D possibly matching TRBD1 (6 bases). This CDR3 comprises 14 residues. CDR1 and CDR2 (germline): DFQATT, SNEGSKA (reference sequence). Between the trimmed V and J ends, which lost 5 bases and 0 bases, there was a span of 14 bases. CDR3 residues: CSASEDSISYEQYF. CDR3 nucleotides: TGCAGTGCTTCCGAGGACAGCATCTCCTACGAGCAGTACTTC.

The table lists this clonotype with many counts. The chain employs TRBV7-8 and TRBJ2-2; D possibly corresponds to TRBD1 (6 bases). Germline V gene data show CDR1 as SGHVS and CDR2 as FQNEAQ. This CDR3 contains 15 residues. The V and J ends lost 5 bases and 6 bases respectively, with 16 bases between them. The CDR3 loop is CASSPWGPGAGELFF. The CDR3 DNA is TGTGCCAGCAGCCCCTGGGGGCCGGGTGCCGGGGAGCTGTTTTTT. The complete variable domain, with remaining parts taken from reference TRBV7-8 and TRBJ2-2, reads GAGVSQSPRYKVAKRGQDVALRCDPISGHVSLFWYQQALGQGPEFLTYFQNEAQLDKSGLPSDRFFAERPEGSVSTLKIQRTQQEDSAVYLCASSPWGPGAGELFFGEGSRLTVL.